Below, 2 T cell receptor beta chains from the same sample are listed, as sequenced in a study of T-cell reconstitution after alpha-beta-depleted transplantation in children. The TCRbeta library was prepared with unique molecular identifiers. TCRdb recomputed calls from the PCR reads with MiXCR, one row per CDR3 protein. Among fewer than 1 million distinct CDR3 sequences listed, 15% to 20% were seen once. Sample: PBMCs, mostly from graft donor cells, taken 360 days after TCRalphabeta/CD19-depleted stem cell transplant. The source of these receptors is a male patient aged 10 to 17 who had a stem cell transplant for acute lymphoblastic leukemia, so the T cells may come from the graft donor.

The gene calls are TRBV27 and TRBJ2-3; 9 nucleotides match TRBD2. CDR1 and CDR2 from the germline V gene are MNHEY and SMNVEV (reference sequence). V was clipped by 1 base and J by 5 bases; unmatched bases: 4. The CDR3 loop spans 15 amino acids. CDR3 sequence: CASSLLAGARDTQYF. The CDR3 nucleotides are TGTGCCAGCAGTTTATTAGCGGGAGCCAGAGATACGCAGTATTTT.

The chain combines TRBV6-1 with TRBJ1-4; D is possibly TRBD1 (5 bases). The V end lost 7 bases, the J end lost 7 bases, and 22 bases lay between the germline ends. The germline gives CDR1 MNHNS, CDR2 SASEGT. CDR3 size: 16 residues. Here the CDR3 DNA reads TGTGCCAGCACACGGGGGGGATGGGATAGCGGTGAAAAACTGTTTTTT. This codes for CASTRGGWDSGEKLFF.